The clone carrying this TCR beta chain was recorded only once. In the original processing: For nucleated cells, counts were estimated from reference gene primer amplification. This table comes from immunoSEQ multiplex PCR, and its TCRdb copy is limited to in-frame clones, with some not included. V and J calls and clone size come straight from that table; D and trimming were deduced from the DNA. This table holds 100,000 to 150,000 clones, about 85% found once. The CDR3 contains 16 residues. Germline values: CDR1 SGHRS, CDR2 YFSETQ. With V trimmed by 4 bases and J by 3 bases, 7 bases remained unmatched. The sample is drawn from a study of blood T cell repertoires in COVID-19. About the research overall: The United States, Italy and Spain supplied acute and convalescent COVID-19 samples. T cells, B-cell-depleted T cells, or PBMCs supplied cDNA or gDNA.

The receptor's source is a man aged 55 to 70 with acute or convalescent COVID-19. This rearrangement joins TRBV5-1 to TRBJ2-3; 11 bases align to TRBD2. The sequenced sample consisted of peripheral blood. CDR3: CASSDGTSGKTDTQYF. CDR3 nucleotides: TGCGCCAGCAGCGACGGGACTAGCGGTAAGACAGATACGCAGTATTTT.